The 26 T cell receptor beta chains presented below share a single source sample, sequenced in a study of blood T cell repertoires in COVID-19. The method was immunoSEQ multiplex PCR; TCRdb's version includes in-frame clones alone and lacks a portion of them. This sample has roughly 64,000 clones; under 80% occur once, and the top ten carry 4% to 5.5%. The material sequenced was peripheral blood. These receptors were taken from a human donor in a cohort sampled during active COVID-19.

This clone occurred once. The J gene is TRBJ2-3, the V gene TRBV3-1 (or the pseudogene TRBV3-2); D gene ambiguous. V lost 4 bases and J 0 bases, leaving 5 bases between the germline ends. This CDR3 has 13 residues. Germline CDR1 LGHDT, CDR2 YNNKEL (reference sequence). The CDR3 reads CASSLRSTDTQYF. Written as DNA, the CDR3 is TGTGCCAGCAGCCTTCGTAGCACAGATACGCAGTATTTT.

V usage is TRBV9 and J usage is TRBJ2-1; TRBD2 might be the D (6 bases). V was shortened by 0 bases and J by 4 bases, with 14 bases between the two germline ends. Germline assignment: CDR1 SGDLS and CDR2 YYNGEE. The CDR3 totals 16 residues. The CDR3 DNA is TGTGCCAGCAGCGTAGAGGCTAGGGGAGGTTACAATGAGCAGTTCTTC. Translated, it gives CASSVEARGGYNEQFF. The complete variable domain, with remaining parts taken from reference TRBV9 and TRBJ2-1, reads DSGVTQTPKHLITATGQRVTLRCSPRSGDLSVYWYQQSLDQGLQFLIQYYNGEERAKGNILERFSAQQFPDLHSELNLSSLELGDSALYFCASSVEARGGYNEQFFGPGTRLTVL.

The gene calls are TRBV30 and TRBJ1-5; D gene unclear. Deletions cut 2 bases from V and 4 bases from J, with 9 bases between. The CDR3 has 13 amino acids. Germline CDR1 GTSNPN, CDR2 SVGIG (reference sequence). The chain's CDR3 is CAWSPDTNQPQHF. The CDR3 nucleotides read TGTGCCTGGAGTCCTGACACGAATCAGCCCCAGCATTTT.

The chain has TRBV7-9 and TRBJ2-7, with TRBD1 identical over 9 bases. V was pared by 5 bases and J by 0 bases, with 5 bases of the junction left unmatched. The V gene's germline CDR1 is SEHNR and CDR2 FQNEAQ (reference sequence). The CDR3 sequence is 15 residues long. Here the CDR3 DNA reads TGTGCCAGCAGCGCCCGGACAGGGGCCTCCTACGAGCAGTACTTC. Amino acid sequence: CASSARTGASYEQYF.

This clone was recorded once. The chain is built from TRBV9 and TRBJ2-7; no reliable D call. The germline CDR1 and CDR2 sequences are SGDLS and YYNGEE. CDR3 length equals 15 residues. V lost 0 bases and J 5 bases, leaving 15 bases between the germline ends. The CDR3 DNA follows: TGTGCCAGCAGCGTAGGGGCAGCATCGTCCGACGAGCAGTACTTC. This gives the protein CASSVGAASSDEQYF.

The chain carries TRBV12-3 or TRBV12-4 and TRBJ2-5, with a weak D call TRBD2 (5 bases). This CDR3 spans 13 amino acids. V lost 6 bases and J 1 base, leaving 9 bases between the germline ends. CDR3 loop: CASREASQETQYF. CDR3 DNA sequence: TGTGCCAGCAGGGAGGCCTCCCAAGAGACCCAGTACTTC.

This clone appeared once. The rearrangement links TRBV2 to TRBJ1-4, with D perhaps matching TRBD1 (5 bases). Trimming cost V 5 bases and J 7 bases, with 17 bases left between them. Germline-derived CDR1 and CDR2 are SNHLY and FYNNEI. CDR3 length: 15 amino acids. The CDR3 DNA sequence: TGTGCCAGCAGTCGGGGCGGGGCCTCGGGTGAAAAACTGTTTTTT. Residues: CASSRGGASGEKLFF.

This sequence joins TRBV27 and TRBJ2-1, with 13 bases lining up with TRBD2. The CDR3 consists of 15 residues. With V trimmed by 4 bases and J by 5 bases, 2 bases remained unmatched. Germline V CDR1 and CDR2: MNHEY, SMNVEV (reference sequence). The CDR3 loop is CASSYGLAGDNEQFF. The CDR3 nucleotides read TGTGCCAGCAGTTATGGACTAGCGGGGGACAATGAGCAGTTCTTC.

V is TRBV11-3 and J is TRBJ2-2; D is unclear. V lost 0 bases and J 6 bases, leaving 8 bases between the germline ends. The CDR3 contains 14 residues. CDR1 SGHNT and CDR2 YENEEA come from the germline V gene. The CDR3 sequence is CASSLESGSGELFF. The CDR3 DNA sequence: TGTGCCAGCAGCTTAGAGTCCGGGTCCGGGGAGCTGTTTTTT.

This clone appeared a few times. The chain carries TRBV10-3 and TRBJ1-2; perhaps TRBD1 as D (6 bases). Germline V gene lookup returns CDR1 ENHRY and CDR2 SYGVKD. The CDR3 is 14 residues long. V was pared by 6 bases and J by 2 bases, with 13 bases between. CDR3 in amino acids: CAIRAAGDNYGYTF. Written as DNA, the CDR3 is TGTGCCATCAGGGCGGCAGGGGACAACTATGGCTACACCTTC.

This chain links TRBV18 with TRBJ2-3; 9 positions match TRBD2. The V gene's germline CDR1 is KGHSH and CDR2 LQKENI. The CDR3 has 17 amino acids. J was trimmed by 4 bases and V by 0 bases; bases with no gene match: 8. CDR3 residues: CASSPPSAGGFADTQYF. The CDR3 DNA is TGTGCCAGCTCACCACCGTCGGCGGGGGGGTTCGCAGATACGCAGTATTTT. Together with reference TRBV18 and TRBJ2-3, the CDR3 gives the full variable domain: NAGVMQNPRHLVRRRGQEARLRCSPMKGHSHVYWYRQLPEEGLKFMVYLQKENIIDESGMPKERFSAEFPKEGPSILRIQQVVRGDSAAYFCASSPPSAGGFADTQYFGPGTRLTVL.

This clone appeared once. The chain employs TRBV3-1 (or the pseudogene TRBV3-2) and TRBJ2-2; D may be TRBD2 (6 bases). CDR3 length: 15 amino acids. V dropped 4 bases and J dropped 6 bases, with 15 bases sitting between them. CDR1 LGHDT and CDR2 YNNKEL come from the germline V gene (reference sequence). The CDR3 sequence: CASSRPTSGAGELFF. The CDR3, as DNA: TGTGCCAGCAGCCGCCCCACTTCGGGGGCCGGGGAGCTGTTTTTT.

This clone was detected only a few times. The rearrangement joins TRBV11-2 to TRBJ2-6; TRBD2 matches at 7 bases. From germline, CDR1 is SGHAT and CDR2 FQNNGV. The CDR3 consists of 15 residues. The V and J ends lost 4 bases and 12 bases, in that order; junction bases with no gene match: 12. DNA for the CDR3: TGTGCCAGCAGCTGGTCCGGGGGGATCGAGGGCGTCCTGACTTTC. Translated: CASSWSGGIEGVLTF.

This chain uses TRBV9 with TRBJ1-6; D unresolved. This CDR3 is 14 amino acids long. V shed 1 base and J shed 4 bases, with 6 bases lying between them. Germline V lookup: CDR1 SGDLS, CDR2 YYNGEE. CDR3 in amino acids: CASSVSSYNSPLHF. The CDR3 DNA sequence: TGTGCCAGCAGCGTATCCAGTTATAATTCACCCCTCCACTTT. Supplemented by reference TRBV9 and TRBJ1-6, the full variable domain reads DSGVTQTPKHLITATGQRVTLRCSPRSGDLSVYWYQQSLDQGLQFLIQYYNGEERAKGNILERFSAQQFPDLHSELNLSSLELGDSALYFCASSVSSYNSPLHFGNGTRLTVT.

The rearrangement links TRBV7-6 to TRBJ2-5; the match to TRBD1 covers 9 bases. V trimming: 1 base; J trimming: 2 bases; junction bases outside the gene matches: 5. The germline V gene has CDR1 SGHVS and CDR2 FNYEAQ. The CDR3 is made up of 16 amino acids. CDR3: CASSLVQGASQETQYF. The DNA for the CDR3 is TGTGCCAGCAGCTTAGTACAGGGGGCAAGTCAAGAGACCCAGTACTTC.

The CDR3 nucleotides are TGTGCCAGCAGCCCCTCAGGAGGGGCCCTCAATGAGCAGTTCTTC. It yields the protein CASSPSGGALNEQFF. The V and J genes are TRBV7-3 and TRBJ2-1; tentatively, D is TRBD2 (6 bases). The CDR3 sequence is 15 residues long. Per the germline V gene, CDR1 is SGHTA and CDR2 is FQGTGA. Trimming shortened V by 5 bases and J by 6 bases, and 17 bases separated the two germline ends.

The count of this clone is one. V usage is TRBV7-6 and J usage is TRBJ2-4; tentatively, D is TRBD1 (6 bases). The CDR3 consists of 15 residues. Germline V gene lookup returns CDR1 SGHVS and CDR2 FNYEAQ. V lost 1 base, J lost 1 base, and 8 bases lay in between. Here the CDR3 reads CASSLGQGAKNIQYF. CDR3 nucleotide sequence: TGTGCCAGCAGCTTAGGCCAGGGGGCCAAAAACATTCAGTACTTC.

The CDR3 is CASSPTGNSKGNTEAFF. Here the CDR3 DNA reads TGTGCCAGTAGTCCTACGGGGAACAGCAAAGGGAACACTGAAGCTTTCTTT. J is TRBJ1-1 and V is TRBV19; no definite D call. The CDR3 sequence is 17 residues long. The V and J ends lost 5 bases and 1 base respectively, with 20 bases between them. CDR1 is LNHDA, CDR2 SQIVND, per germline (reference sequence). Drawing the rest from reference TRBV19 and TRBJ1-1, the complete variable domain is DGGITQSPKYLFRKEGQNVTLSCEQNLNHDAMYWYRQDPGQGLRLIYYSQIVNDFQKGDIAEGYSVSREKKESFPLTVTSAQKNPTAFYLCASSPTGNSKGNTEAFFGQGTRLTVV.

This clone was observed a few times. V is TRBV4-2 and J is TRBJ1-5; D gene uncertain. From germline, CDR1 is LGHNA and CDR2 YNFKEQ. CDR3 length equals 14 residues. Trimming pared 0 bases from V and 4 bases from J, leaving 7 bases between. In DNA form, the CDR3 reads TGTGCCAGCAGCCAAGACCACAGTAATCAGCCCCAGCATTTT. Residues: CASSQDHSNQPQHF.

V usage is TRBV19 and J usage is TRBJ2-7; D possibly corresponds to TRBD1 (6 bases). Germline-derived CDR1 and CDR2 are LNHDA and SQIVND (reference sequence). The CDR3 spans 13 residues. CDR3 DNA: TGTGCGTCAAGTGGTGGCAGGGGATACGAGCAGTACTTC. It translates to CASSGGRGYEQYF.

This chain uses TRBV5-1 with TRBJ1-6, with 9 bases fitting TRBD1. The CDR3 contains 14 residues. CDR1 SGHRS and CDR2 YFSETQ come from the germline V gene. Unmatched junction bases numbered 5, after V lost 6 bases and J lost 7 bases. The CDR3: CASNPGQGNSPLHF. CDR3 bases: TGCGCCAGCAACCCGGGACAGGGAAATTCACCCCTCCACTTT.

The genes are TRBV28 and TRBJ1-5; 8 bases are a match to TRBD1. Germline V CDR1 and CDR2: MDHEN, SYDVKM. With V trimmed by 5 bases and J by 5 bases, 5 bases remained unmatched. CDR3 length: 14 amino acids. For the CDR3, the DNA is TGTGCCAGCAGTGCAGGGGGCGGGGATCAGCCCCAGCATTTT. The encoded protein is CASSAGGGDQPQHF.

This rearrangement joins TRBV2 to TRBJ2-2, with 10 bases that match TRBD1. V was pared by 6 bases and J by 5 bases, with 6 bases of the junction left unmatched. Per the germline V gene, CDR1 is SNHLY and CDR2 is FYNNEI. CDR3 length equals 15 residues. The DNA for the CDR3 is TGTGCCAGCAGGGTGACAGGGGGCCAGACCGGGGAGCTGTTTTTT. It translates to CASRVTGGQTGELFF.

The gene calls are TRBV5-4 and TRBJ1-1; no clear D. The length of the CDR3 is 15 residues. Trimming removed 4 bases from V and 3 bases from J, with 16 bases in between. From germline, CDR1 is SGHNT and CDR2 YYREEE (reference sequence). CDR3 protein: CASSLGNSRDTEAFF. In nucleotides, the CDR3 is TGTGCCAGCAGCCTCGGGAACTCGAGGGACACTGAAGCTTTCTTT.

The chain links TRBV5-1 to TRBJ2-1; D might be TRBD1 (6 bases). Trimming removed 0 bases at V and 4 bases at J, with 11 bases between. This CDR3 contains 15 residues. Germline CDR1 reads SGHRS; CDR2 reads YFSETQ. CDR3 bases: TGCGCCAGCAGCTTGGACAGGGTGGGGTACAATGAGCAGTTCTTC. As protein: CASSLDRVGYNEQFF.

The genes are TRBV19 and TRBJ1-4; D is unclear. Germline V gene sequence: CDR1 LNHDA, CDR2 SQIVND (reference sequence). The CDR3 is 16 residues long. V lost 6 bases and J lost 2, with 16 bases in between. The CDR3 region is CASRGGLTPTNEKLFF. CDR3 DNA: TGTGCCAGTAGGGGAGGACTAACCCCCACTAATGAAAAACTGTTTTTT.